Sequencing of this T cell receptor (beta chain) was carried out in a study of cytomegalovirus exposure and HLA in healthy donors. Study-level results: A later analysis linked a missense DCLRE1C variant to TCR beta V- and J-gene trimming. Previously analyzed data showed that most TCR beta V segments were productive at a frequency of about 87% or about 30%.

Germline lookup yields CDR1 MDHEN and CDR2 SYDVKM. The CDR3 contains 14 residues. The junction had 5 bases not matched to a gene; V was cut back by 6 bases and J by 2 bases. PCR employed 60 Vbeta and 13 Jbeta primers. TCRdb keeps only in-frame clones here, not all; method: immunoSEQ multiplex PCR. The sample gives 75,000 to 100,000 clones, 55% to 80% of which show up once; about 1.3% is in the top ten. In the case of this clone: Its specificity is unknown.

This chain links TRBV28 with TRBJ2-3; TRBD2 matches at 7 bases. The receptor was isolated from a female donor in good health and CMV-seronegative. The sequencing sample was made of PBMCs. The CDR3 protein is CASSQRGPTDTQYF. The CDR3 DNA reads TGTGCCAGCAGCCAGCGGGGACCCACAGATACGCAGTATTTT.